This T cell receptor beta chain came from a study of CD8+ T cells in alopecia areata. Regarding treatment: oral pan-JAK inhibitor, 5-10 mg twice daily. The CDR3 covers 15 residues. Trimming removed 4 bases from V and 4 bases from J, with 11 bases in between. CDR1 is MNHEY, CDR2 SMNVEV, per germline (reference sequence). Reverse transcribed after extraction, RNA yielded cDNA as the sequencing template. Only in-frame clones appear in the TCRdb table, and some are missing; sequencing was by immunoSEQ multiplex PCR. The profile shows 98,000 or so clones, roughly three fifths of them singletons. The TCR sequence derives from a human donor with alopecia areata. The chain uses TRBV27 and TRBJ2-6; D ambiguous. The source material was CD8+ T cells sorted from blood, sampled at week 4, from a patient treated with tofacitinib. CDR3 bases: TGTGCCAGCAGTTCAATCCCTGTAGGGGCCAACGTCCTGACTTTC. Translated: CASSSIPVGANVLTF.